The 25 T cell receptor beta chains in this list originate from one sample, sequenced in a study of shared clonotypes between healthy human individuals. Here immunoSEQ multiplex PCR was the method, and the copy in TCRdb shows in-frame clones only, minus some. The data hold 500,000 to 650,000 clones, with 70% to 80% observed a single time. The sequencing sample was made of PBMCs. Receptor source: a woman in her thirties or forties in good health. Some clones in this sample may be carry-over from other donors' samples.

This clone was seen a few times. This rearrangement joins TRBV28 to TRBJ2-2, with D unclear. Trimming left V 6 bases short and J 3 bases short, with 8 bases between. The CDR3 sequence is 13 residues long. CDR1 MDHEN and CDR2 SYDVKM come from the germline V gene. The CDR3 region is CASSNSYTGELFF. Written as DNA, the CDR3 is TGTGCCAGCAGCAATTCATACACCGGGGAGCTGTTTTTT.

This chain connects TRBV19 to TRBJ2-7; D perhaps matches TRBD1 (6 bases). V dropped 5 bases and J dropped 5 bases, with 10 bases sitting between them. The germline CDR1 and CDR2 sequences are LNHDA and SQIVND (reference sequence). The CDR3 is 12 residues long. The CDR3 protein is CASSDQGNEQYF. Written as DNA, the CDR3 is TGTGCCAGTAGTGACCAGGGGAACGAGCAGTACTTC.

V and J are TRBV7-3 and TRBJ2-3; D is perhaps TRBD1 or TRBD2 (5 bases each). CDR1 and CDR2 from the germline V gene are SGHTA and FQGTGA. V gave up 2 bases and J gave up 2 bases, with 8 bases separating them. This CDR3 is 14 amino acids long. The chain's CDR3 is CASSLEGFTDTQYF. CDR3 DNA: TGTGCCAGCAGCTTAGAGGGGTTCACAGATACGCAGTATTTT.

This chain connects TRBV7-2 to TRBJ2-2, with D tentatively TRBD2 (5 bases). Trimming removed 5 bases at V and 6 bases at J, with 19 bases between. There are 16 residues in the CDR3. Per the germline V gene, CDR1 is SGHTA and CDR2 is FQGNSA. The DNA of the CDR3 is TGTGCCAGCAGCCGGGGAGTACTAGATGAGGCCGGGGAGCTGTTTTTT. This sequence encodes CASSRGVLDEAGELFF. The variable domain in full, completed from reference TRBV7-2 and TRBJ2-2, reads GAGVSQSPSNKVTEKGKDVELRCDPISGHTALYWYRQSLGQGLEFLIYFQGNSAPDKSGLPSDRFSAERTGGSVSTLTIQRTQQEDSAVYLCASSRGVLDEAGELFFGEGSRLTVL.

The rearrangement links TRBV10-2 to TRBJ2-7; D remains ambiguous. The CDR3 contains 11 residues. The ends were cut back, 3 bases at V and 7 bases at J, with 7 bases in the middle. Looked up from germline, CDR1 is WSHSY and CDR2 is SAAADI. CDR3 in DNA: TGCGCCAGCAGTGACTCGTGGGAGCAGTACTTC. Residues: CASSDSWEQYF.

The J gene is TRBJ1-1, the V gene TRBV9; tentatively, D is TRBD1 (5 bases). Looked up from germline, CDR1 is SGDLS and CDR2 is YYNGEE. V was clipped by 0 bases and J by 5 bases, with 14 bases between them. The CDR3 runs to 15 residues. The CDR3 reads CASSVVWDSGTEAFF. Written as DNA, the CDR3 is TGTGCCAGCAGCGTAGTCTGGGACTCCGGGACTGAAGCTTTCTTT.

The chain recombines TRBV10-2 with TRBJ2-5; 9 nucleotides align to TRBD1. TRBJ2-7 explains the end of the DNA better; the J call may be wrong. The CDR3 contains 16 residues. Germline V CDR1 and CDR2: WSHSY, SAAADI. CDR3 sequence (DNA): TGCGCCAGCAGTGAGTCTAGGGACAGGGATAGCGGCGAGCAGTACTTC. Translated: CASSESRDRDSGEQYF.

The chain uses TRBV5-1 and TRBJ2-7; the match to TRBD1 covers 9 bases. The CDR3 is 15 residues long. Germline CDR1 is SGHRS and CDR2 is YFSETQ. The trim removed 1 base at V and 6 bases at J, leaving 8 bases unmatched. The CDR3 region is CASSLRGQGSPEQYF. The CDR3 bases are TGCGCCAGCAGCTTGAGGGGACAGGGCTCGCCCGAGCAGTACTTC.

This clone was found a few times. This chain connects TRBV15 to TRBJ1-1; 8 bases match TRBD1. V dropped 3 bases and J dropped 10; count of bases not matched to a gene: 16. The CDR3 spans 16 residues. Looked up from germline, CDR1 is LNHNV and CDR2 is YYDKDF (reference sequence). The DNA of the CDR3 is TGTGCCACCAGCAGGGATCCGGGAACAGGGGGTGGTTTAGCTTTCTTT. Translated: CATSRDPGTGGGLAFF. The full variable domain, rest sourced from reference TRBV15 and TRBJ1-1, is DAMVIQNPRYQVTQFGKPVTLSCSQTLNHNVMYWYQQKSSQAPKLLFHYYDKDFNNEADTPDNFQSRRPNTSFCFLDIRSPGLGDTAMYLCATSRDPGTGGGLAFFGQGTRLTVV.

The chain employs TRBV19 and TRBJ2-2; D is unresolved. Germline V gene data show CDR1 as LNHDA and CDR2 as SQIVND (reference sequence). The CDR3 has 12 amino acids. V lost 9 bases, J lost 7 bases, and 12 bases lay in between. CDR3 sequence reads: CARRVPGGELFF. The CDR3, as DNA: TGTGCCAGGCGAGTGCCAGGCGGGGAGCTGTTTTTT. Full variable domain (rest looked up from reference TRBV19 and TRBJ2-2): DGGITQSPKYLFRKEGQNVTLSCEQNLNHDAMYWYRQDPGQGLRLIYYSQIVNDFQKGDIAEGYSVSREKKESFPLTVTSAQKNPTAFYLCARRVPGGELFFGEGSRLTVL.

Comments on this clone: This clone may be a read error of a much larger clone one base away. The V gene is TRBV27, the J gene TRBJ1-5; possible D gene TRBD1, 6 bases. V gave up 5 bases and J gave up 6 bases, with 11 bases separating them. The CDR3 is 13 amino acids. The germline V gene encodes CDR1 MNHEY and CDR2 SMNVEV (reference sequence). The CDR3 DNA sequence: TGTGCCAGCAGTGGGGGGGCAGGTCAGCCCCAGCATTTT. Encoded protein: CASSGGAGQPQHF.

The J gene is TRBJ2-1, the V gene TRBV12-5, with no clear D. V was trimmed by 1 base and J by 5 bases, leaving 3 bases between them. The germline V gene encodes CDR1 LGHNT and CDR2 FRNRAP. The CDR3 is 12 residues long. DNA of the CDR3: TGTGCTAGTGGTTTGGCAAACAATGAGCAGTTCTTC. Protein: CASGLANNEQFF.

The chain combines TRBV28 with TRBJ2-5; no clear D. CDR3 size: 13 residues. Germline V gives CDR1 MDHEN, CDR2 SYDVKM. Trimming pared 5 bases from V and 2 bases from J, leaving 9 bases between. CDR3 bases: TGTGCCAGCAGTCAGACACTACAAGAGACCCAGTACTTC. The encoded protein is CASSQTLQETQYF. Full variable domain (missing parts from reference TRBV28 and TRBJ2-5): DVKVTQSSRYLVKRTGEKVFLECVQDMDHENMFWYRQDPGLGLRLIYFSYDVKMKEKGDIPEGYSVSREKKERFSLILESASTNQTSMYLCASSQTLQETQYFGPGTRLLVL.

This clone was observed a handful of times. Other DNA sequences in this specimen translate into the identical CDR3. The gene calls are TRBV28 and TRBJ1-2; 10 bases line up with TRBD1. Germline trimming cut 6 bases from V and 6 bases from J; bases unmatched to any gene: 7. CDR1 and CDR2 from the germline V gene are MDHEN and SYDVKM. The CDR3 is made up of 14 amino acids. The CDR3 nucleotides are TGTGCCAGCAGCCGACAGGGGGCTTTTGATGGCTACACCTTC. Translated: CASSRQGAFDGYTF.

This clone was picked up one time. The chain couples TRBV5-1 to TRBJ1-2; TRBD1 agrees at 11 bases. Germline V gene sequence: CDR1 SGHRS, CDR2 YFSETQ. The CDR3 runs 18 residues. Trimming at V came to 4 bases and at J to 4 bases, leaving 15 bases not matched to a gene. CDR3 region: CASSPTWTGGGYRYGYTF. As DNA, the CDR3 is TGCGCCAGCAGCCCTACTTGGACAGGGGGCGGATACCGCTATGGCTACACCTTC.

Of note for this clone: Other DNA sequences from this sample encode an identical CDR3 as well. The J gene is TRBJ2-7, the V gene TRBV28; TRBD1 aligns across 9 bases. The CDR3 contains 15 residues. With V trimmed by 6 bases and J by 2 bases, 8 bases remained unmatched. CDR1 and CDR2 from the germline V gene are MDHEN and SYDVKM. This chain's CDR3 is CASREPGQGAYEQYF. For the CDR3, the DNA is TGTGCCAGCAGGGAACCGGGACAGGGTGCCTACGAGCAGTACTTC.

The chain couples TRBV28 to TRBJ1-3; D is unclear. V lost 4 bases to trimming and J lost 2 bases, with 3 bases between them. CDR1 is MDHEN, CDR2 SYDVKM, per germline. The CDR3 contains 12 residues. The CDR3 sequence is CASSSPGNTIYF. CDR3 nucleotide sequence: TGTGCCAGCAGTTCCCCTGGAAACACCATATATTTT.

Of note for this clone: It differs at one base from a far larger clone, so likely a read error. The V call is TRBV29-1, the J call TRBJ2-7; no definite D call. Germline CDR1 is SQVTM and CDR2 is ANQGSEA. The CDR3 totals 12 residues. CDR3 nucleotide sequence: TGCAGCGTTGAAGATCTTCTCCACGAGCGGTACTTC. This translates into CSVEDLLHERYF.

Of note for this clone: A far larger clone is just one base off, so this is likely a read error. The DNA for the CDR3 is TGTGCCAGCTTAGAGGGATGGAATGAAAAACTGGTTTTT. It is translated as CASLEGWNEKLVF. This chain connects TRBV2 to TRBJ1-4; D gene uncertain. This CDR3 spans 13 amino acids. Germline-derived CDR1 and CDR2 are SNHLY and FYNNEI.

The rearrangement joins TRBV19 to TRBJ1-5; D is undetermined. Germline V gene lookup returns CDR1 LNHDA and CDR2 SQIVND (reference sequence). This CDR3 has 15 residues. V was shortened by 4 bases and J by 0 bases, with 10 bases between the two germline ends. For the CDR3, the DNA is TGTGCCAGTAGTACCCTCGCTGATAGCAATCAGCCCCAGCATTTT. Protein product: CASSTLADSNQPQHF.

V and J are TRBV19 and TRBJ2-7; perhaps TRBD1 as D (6 bases). Trimming left V 4 bases short and J 4 bases short, with 11 bases between. The CDR3 consists of 13 residues. Germline V gene data show CDR1 as LNHDA and CDR2 as SQIVND (reference sequence). The CDR3 bases are TGTGCCAGTAGTACAGGGGTTGGTTACGAGCAGTACTTC. Encoded protein: CASSTGVGYEQYF. The variable domain in full, completed from reference TRBV19 and TRBJ2-7, reads DGGITQSPKYLFRKEGQNVTLSCEQNLNHDAMYWYRQDPGQGLRLIYYSQIVNDFQKGDIAEGYSVSREKKESFPLTVTSAQKNPTAFYLCASSTGVGYEQYFGPGTRLTVT.

This clone has a count of ten or more. The chain combines TRBV7-2 with TRBJ2-1, with unresolved D. The CDR3 length is 12 residues. CDR1 and CDR2 (germline): SGHTA, FQGNSA. V gave up 3 bases and J gave up 7 bases, with 7 bases separating them. Written as DNA, the CDR3 is TGTGCCAGCAGCTTCTACGGGAATGAGCAGTTCTTC. As protein: CASSFYGNEQFF.

The rearrangement links TRBV4-3 to TRBJ2-2, with no clear D. The CDR3 contains 17 residues. The germline CDR1 and CDR2 sequences are LGHNA and YSLEER. The V end was cut by 0 bases, the J end by 1 base, with 12 bases between. This CDR3 is CASSQDILGENTGELFF. The CDR3 DNA sequence: TGCGCCAGCAGCCAAGATATCCTTGGAGAGAACACCGGGGAGCTGTTTTTT.

Details on this clone: This could be a read error, since a much larger clone is one nucleotide away. The rearrangement joins TRBV11-3 to TRBJ2-7; a possible D gene is TRBD1 (6 bases). Looked up from germline, CDR1 is SGHNT and CDR2 is YENEEA. This CDR3 is 13 amino acids long. Trimming pared 1 base from V and 2 bases from J, leaving 6 bases between. The CDR3 is CASSLAGAYEQYF. CDR3 in DNA: TGTGCCAGCAGCTTAGCAGGGGCCTACGAGCAGTACTTC.

V usage is TRBV19 and J usage is TRBJ1-1; 8 bases are shared with TRBD1. Losses at the gene ends were 8 bases for V and 6 bases for J; bases not matched to a gene: 11. The germline V gene has CDR1 LNHDA and CDR2 SQIVND (reference sequence). This CDR3 contains 14 residues. CDR3 bases: TGTGCCAGTTTTCCGGGACAGGTTGTTTCTGAAGCTTTCTTT. Its protein is CASFPGQVVSEAFF.